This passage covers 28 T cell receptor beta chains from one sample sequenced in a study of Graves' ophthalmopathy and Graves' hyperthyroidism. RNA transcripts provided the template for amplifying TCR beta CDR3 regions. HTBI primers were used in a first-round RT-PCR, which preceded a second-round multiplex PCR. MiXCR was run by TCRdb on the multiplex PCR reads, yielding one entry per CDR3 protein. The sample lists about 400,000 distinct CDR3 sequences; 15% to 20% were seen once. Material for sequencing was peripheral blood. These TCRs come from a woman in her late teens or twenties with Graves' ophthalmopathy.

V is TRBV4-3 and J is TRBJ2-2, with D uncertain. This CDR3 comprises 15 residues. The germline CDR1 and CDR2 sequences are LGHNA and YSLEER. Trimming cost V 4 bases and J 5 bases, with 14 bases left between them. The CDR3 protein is CASSLADPGTGELFF. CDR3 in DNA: TGCGCCAGCAGCCTCGCGGATCCTGGGACCGGGGAGCTGTTTTTT.

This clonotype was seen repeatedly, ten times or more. The DNA for the CDR3 is TGTGCCAGCAGTCTTCCTCCGGGACAGGGGGCGTGGGGCAAAAACATTCAGTACTTC. The encoded protein is CASSLPPGQGAWGKNIQYF. The V and J genes are TRBV28 and TRBJ2-4; 12 nucleotides match TRBD1. This CDR3 spans 19 amino acids. Per germline, CDR1 MDHEN and CDR2 SYDVKM. Germline trimming cut 5 bases from V and 3 bases from J; bases unmatched to any gene: 14.

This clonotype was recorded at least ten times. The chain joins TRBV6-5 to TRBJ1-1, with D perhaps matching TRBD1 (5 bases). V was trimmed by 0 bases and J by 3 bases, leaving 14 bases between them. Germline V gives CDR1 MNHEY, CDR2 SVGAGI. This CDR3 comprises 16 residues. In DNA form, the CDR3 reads TGTGCCAGCAGTTACTCGATTGGGGTGGGGGACACTGAAGCTTTCTTT. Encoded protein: CASSYSIGVGDTEAFF.

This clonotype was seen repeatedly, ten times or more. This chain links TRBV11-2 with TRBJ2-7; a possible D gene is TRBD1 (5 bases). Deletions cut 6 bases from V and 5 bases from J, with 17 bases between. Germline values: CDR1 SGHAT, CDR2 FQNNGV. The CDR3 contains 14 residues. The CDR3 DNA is TGTGCCAGCAGACAGCGACAGATGAAGGACGAGCAGTACTTC. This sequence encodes CASRQRQMKDEQYF. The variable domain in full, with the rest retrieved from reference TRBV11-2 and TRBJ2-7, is EAGVAQSPRYKIIEKRQSVAFWCNPISGHATLYWYQQILGQGPKLLIQFQNNGVVDDSQLPKDRFSAERLKGVDSTLKIQPAKLEDSAVYLCASRQRQMKDEQYFGPGTRLTVT.

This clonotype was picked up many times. The CDR3 region has the DNA TGTGCCATCAGCCTGACAGGGGGCTCCTACGAGCAGTACTTC. Its protein is CAISLTGGSYEQYF. The chain is built from TRBV10-3 and TRBJ2-7, with 9 bases aligning to TRBD1. This CDR3 contains 14 residues. V was pared by 6 bases and J by 0 bases, with 3 bases of the junction left unmatched. The germline gives CDR1 ENHRY, CDR2 SYGVKD.

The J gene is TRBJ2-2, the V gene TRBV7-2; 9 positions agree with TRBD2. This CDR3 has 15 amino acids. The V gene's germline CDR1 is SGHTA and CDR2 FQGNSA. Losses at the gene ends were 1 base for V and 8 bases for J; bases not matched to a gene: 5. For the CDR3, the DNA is TGTGCCAGCAGCTTAGGCGGGAGGGCCCTTGGGGAGCTGTTTTTT. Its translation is CASSLGGRALGELFF. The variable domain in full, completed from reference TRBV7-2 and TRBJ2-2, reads GAGVSQSPSNKVTEKGKDVELRCDPISGHTALYWYRQSLGQGLEFLIYFQGNSAPDKSGLPSDRFSAERTGGSVSTLTIQRTQQEDSAVYLCASSLGGRALGELFFGEGSRLTVL.

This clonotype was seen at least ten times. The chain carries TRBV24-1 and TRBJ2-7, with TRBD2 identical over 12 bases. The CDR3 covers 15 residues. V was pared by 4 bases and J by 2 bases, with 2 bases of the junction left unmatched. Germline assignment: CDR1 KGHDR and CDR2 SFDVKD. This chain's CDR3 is CATSDRTSGAYEQYF. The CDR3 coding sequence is TGTGCCACCAGTGACCGGACTAGCGGGGCCTACGAGCAGTACTTC.

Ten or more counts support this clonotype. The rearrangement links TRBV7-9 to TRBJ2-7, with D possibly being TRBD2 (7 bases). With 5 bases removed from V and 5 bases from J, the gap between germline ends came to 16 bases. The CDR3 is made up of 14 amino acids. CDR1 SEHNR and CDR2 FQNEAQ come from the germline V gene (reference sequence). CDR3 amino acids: CASSLSRGGHEQYF. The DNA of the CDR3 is TGTGCCAGCAGCCTAAGCCGCGGGGGCCACGAGCAGTACTTC. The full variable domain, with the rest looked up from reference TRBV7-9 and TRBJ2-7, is DTGVSQNPRHKITKRGQNVTFRCDPISEHNRLYWYRQTLGQGPEFLTYFQNEAQLEKSRLLSDRFSAERPKGSFSTLEIQRTEQGDSAMYLCASSLSRGGHEQYFGPGTRLTVT.

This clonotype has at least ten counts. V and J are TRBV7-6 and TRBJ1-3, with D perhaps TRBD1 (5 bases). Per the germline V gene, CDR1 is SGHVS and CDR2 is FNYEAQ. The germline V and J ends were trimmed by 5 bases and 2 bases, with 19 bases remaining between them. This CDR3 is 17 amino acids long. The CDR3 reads CASSPRWGGVAGNTIYF. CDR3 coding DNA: TGTGCCAGCAGCCCCCGCTGGGGGGGAGTAGCTGGAAACACCATATATTTT.

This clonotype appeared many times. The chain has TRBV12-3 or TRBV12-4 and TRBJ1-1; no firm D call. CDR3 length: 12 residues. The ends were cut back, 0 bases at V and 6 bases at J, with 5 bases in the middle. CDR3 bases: TGTGCCAGCAGTTTAGCCCCTTCTGAAGCTTTCTTT. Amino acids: CASSLAPSEAFF.

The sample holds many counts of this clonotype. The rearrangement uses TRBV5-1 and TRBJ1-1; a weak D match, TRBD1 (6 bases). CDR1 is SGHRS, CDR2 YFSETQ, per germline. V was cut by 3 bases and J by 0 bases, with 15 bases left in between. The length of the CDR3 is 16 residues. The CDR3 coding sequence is TGCGCCAGCAGCTCGGACAGAAGAATCATGAACACTGAAGCTTTCTTT. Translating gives CASSSDRRIMNTEAFF.

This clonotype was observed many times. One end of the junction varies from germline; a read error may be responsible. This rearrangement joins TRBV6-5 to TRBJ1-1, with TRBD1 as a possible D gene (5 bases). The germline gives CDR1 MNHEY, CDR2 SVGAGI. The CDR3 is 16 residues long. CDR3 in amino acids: CAGSYSIGVGDTEAFF. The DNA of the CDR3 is TGTGCCGGCAGTTACTCGATTGGGGTGGGGGACACTGAAGCTTTCTTT.

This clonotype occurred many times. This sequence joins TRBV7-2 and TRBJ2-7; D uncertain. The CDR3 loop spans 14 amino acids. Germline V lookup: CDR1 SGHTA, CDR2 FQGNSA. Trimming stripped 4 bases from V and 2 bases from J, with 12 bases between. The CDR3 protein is CASSSPSEAYEQYF. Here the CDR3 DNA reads TGTGCCAGCAGCTCGCCAAGCGAGGCCTACGAGCAGTACTTC.

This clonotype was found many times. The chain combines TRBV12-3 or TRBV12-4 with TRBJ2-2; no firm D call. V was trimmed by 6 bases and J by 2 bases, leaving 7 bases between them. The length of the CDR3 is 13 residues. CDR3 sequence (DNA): TGTGCCAGCAGGGATATAAACACCGGGGAGCTGTTTTTT. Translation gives CASRDINTGELFF.

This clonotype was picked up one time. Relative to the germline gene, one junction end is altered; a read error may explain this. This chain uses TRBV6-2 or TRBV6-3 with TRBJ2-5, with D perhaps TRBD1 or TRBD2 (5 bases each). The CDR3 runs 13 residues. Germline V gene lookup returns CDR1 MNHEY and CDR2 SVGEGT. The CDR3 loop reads CASSYPVGETQHF. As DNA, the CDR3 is TGTGCCAGCAGTTACCCGGTGGGGGAGACCCAGCACTTC.

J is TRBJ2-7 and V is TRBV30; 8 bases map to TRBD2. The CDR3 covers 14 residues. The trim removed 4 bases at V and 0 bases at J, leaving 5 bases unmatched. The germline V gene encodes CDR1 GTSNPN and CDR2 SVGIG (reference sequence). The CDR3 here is CAWTLGTSSYEQYF. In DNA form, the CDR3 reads TGTGCCTGGACCCTTGGGACTAGCTCCTACGAGCAGTACTTC.

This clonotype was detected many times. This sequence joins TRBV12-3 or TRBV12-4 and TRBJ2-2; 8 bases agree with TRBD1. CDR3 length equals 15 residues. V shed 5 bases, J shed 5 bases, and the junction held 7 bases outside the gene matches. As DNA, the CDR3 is TGTGCCAGCAGTAAGCAGGGGGCGCAGACCGGGGAGCTGTTTTTT. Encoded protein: CASSKQGAQTGELFF.

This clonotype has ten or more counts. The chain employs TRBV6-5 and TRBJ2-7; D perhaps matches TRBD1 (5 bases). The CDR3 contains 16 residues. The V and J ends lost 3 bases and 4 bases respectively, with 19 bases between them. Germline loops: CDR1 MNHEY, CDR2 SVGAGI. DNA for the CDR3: TGTGCCAGCAGTTATCAGGGCCCGGACATAAAATACGAGCAGTACTTC. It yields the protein CASSYQGPDIKYEQYF.

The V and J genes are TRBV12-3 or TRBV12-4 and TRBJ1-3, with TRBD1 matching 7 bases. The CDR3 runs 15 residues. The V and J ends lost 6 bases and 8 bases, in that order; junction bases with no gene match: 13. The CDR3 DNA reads TGTGCCAGCAGCCTGGACAGGATGAGGACGGACACCATATATTTT. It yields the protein CASSLDRMRTDTIYF.

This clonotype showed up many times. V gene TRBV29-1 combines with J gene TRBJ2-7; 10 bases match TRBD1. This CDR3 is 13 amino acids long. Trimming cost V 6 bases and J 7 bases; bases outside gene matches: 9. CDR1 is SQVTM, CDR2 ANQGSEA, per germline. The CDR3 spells CSVGTGVLREQYF. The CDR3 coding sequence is TGCAGCGTAGGGACAGGGGTTTTGAGGGAGCAGTACTTC.

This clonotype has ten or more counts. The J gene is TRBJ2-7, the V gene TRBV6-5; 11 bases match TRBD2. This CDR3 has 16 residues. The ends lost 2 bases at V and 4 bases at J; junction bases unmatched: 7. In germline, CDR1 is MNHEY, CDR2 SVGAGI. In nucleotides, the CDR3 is TGTGCCAGCAGTTACAGTAGCGGGGGGGCCAGTTACGAGCAGTACTTC. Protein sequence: CASSYSSGGASYEQYF.

In nucleotides, the CDR3 is TGTGCCAACGGACTAGCGGGAGGCTTCGACGAGCAGTACTTC. Encoded protein: CANGLAGGFDEQYF. This chain joins TRBV27 and TRBJ2-7; 14 bases map to TRBD2. From germline, CDR1 is MNHEY and CDR2 SMNVEV (reference sequence). Unmatched junction bases numbered 7, after V lost 10 bases and J lost 5 bases. There are 14 residues in the CDR3.

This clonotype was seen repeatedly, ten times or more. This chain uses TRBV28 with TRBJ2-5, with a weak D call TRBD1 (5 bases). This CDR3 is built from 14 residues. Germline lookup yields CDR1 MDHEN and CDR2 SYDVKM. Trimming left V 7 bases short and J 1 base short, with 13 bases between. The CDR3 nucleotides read TGTGCCAGCACCTCGTTCCAGGGCCAAGAGACCCAGTACTTC. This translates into CASTSFQGQETQYF.

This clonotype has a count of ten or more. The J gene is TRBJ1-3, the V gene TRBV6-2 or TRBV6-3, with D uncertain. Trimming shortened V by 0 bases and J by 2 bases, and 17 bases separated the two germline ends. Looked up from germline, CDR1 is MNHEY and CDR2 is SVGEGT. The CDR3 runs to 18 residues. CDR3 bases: TGTGCCAGCAGTTACTCGGACCCCGAGATGGGTCCTGGAAACACCATATATTTT. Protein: CASSYSDPEMGPGNTIYF.

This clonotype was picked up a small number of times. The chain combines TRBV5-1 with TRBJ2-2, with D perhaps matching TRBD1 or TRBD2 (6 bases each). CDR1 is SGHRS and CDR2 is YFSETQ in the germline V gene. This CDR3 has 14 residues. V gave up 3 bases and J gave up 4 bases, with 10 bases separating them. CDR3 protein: CASSSTGATGELFF. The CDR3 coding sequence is TGCGCCAGCAGCTCGACGGGGGCCACCGGGGAGCTGTTTTTT.

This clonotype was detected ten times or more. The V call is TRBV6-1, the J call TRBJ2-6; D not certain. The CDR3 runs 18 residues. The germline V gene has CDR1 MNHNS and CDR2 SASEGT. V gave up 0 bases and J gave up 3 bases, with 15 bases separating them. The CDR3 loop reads CASSEAGDARFGANVLTF. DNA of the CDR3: TGTGCCAGCAGTGAAGCGGGTGACGCCCGTTTTGGGGCCAACGTCCTGACTTTC.

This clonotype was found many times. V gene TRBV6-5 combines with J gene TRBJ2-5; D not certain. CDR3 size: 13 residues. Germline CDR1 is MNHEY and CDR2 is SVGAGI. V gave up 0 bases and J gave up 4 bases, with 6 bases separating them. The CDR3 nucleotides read TGTGCCAGCAGTTACTCCCTCCTAGAGACCCAGTACTTC. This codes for CASSYSLLETQYF.

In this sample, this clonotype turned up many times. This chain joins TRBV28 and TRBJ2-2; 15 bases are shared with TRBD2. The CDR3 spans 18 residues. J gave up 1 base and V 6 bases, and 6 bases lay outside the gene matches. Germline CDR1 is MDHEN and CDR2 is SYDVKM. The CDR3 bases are TGTGCCAGCAGCACCGGGACTAGCGGGAGGATGAACACCGGGGAGCTGTTTTTT. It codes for CASSTGTSGRMNTGELFF.